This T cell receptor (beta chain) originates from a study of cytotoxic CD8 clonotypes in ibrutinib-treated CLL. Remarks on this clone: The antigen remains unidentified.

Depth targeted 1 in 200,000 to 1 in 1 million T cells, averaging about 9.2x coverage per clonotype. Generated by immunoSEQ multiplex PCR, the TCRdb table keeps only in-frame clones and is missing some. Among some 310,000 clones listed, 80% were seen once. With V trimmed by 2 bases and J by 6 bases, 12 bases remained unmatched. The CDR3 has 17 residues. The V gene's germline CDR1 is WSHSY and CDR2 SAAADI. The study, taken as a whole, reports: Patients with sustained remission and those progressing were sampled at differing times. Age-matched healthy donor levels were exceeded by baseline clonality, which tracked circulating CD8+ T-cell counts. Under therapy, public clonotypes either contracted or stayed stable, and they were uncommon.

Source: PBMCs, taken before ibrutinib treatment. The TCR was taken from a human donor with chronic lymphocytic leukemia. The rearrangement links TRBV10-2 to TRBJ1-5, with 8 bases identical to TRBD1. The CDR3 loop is CASSETSQGAFGQPQHF. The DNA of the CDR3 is TGCGCCAGCAGTGAGACTAGCCAGGGGGCTTTTGGTCAGCCCCAGCATTTT.